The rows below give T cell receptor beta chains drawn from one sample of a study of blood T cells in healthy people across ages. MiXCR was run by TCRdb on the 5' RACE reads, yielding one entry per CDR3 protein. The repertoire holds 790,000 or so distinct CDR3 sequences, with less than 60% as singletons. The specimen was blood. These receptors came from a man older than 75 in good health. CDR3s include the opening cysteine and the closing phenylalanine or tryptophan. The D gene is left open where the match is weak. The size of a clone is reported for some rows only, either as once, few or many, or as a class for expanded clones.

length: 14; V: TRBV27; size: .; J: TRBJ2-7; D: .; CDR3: CASSSRASLDEQYF; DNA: TGTGCCAGCAGTTCAAGGGCGAGTCTCGACGAGCAGTACTTC
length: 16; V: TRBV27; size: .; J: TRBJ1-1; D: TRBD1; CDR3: CASSSPTASGGVRAFF; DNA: TGTGCCAGCAGTTCACCCACTGCCTCAGGGGGCGTGCGGGCTTTCTTT
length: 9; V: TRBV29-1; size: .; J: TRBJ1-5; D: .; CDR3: CSGGQPQHF; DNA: TGCAGCGGGGGTCAGCCCCAGCATTTT
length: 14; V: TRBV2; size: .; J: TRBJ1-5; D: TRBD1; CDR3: CASSMTGQRQPQHF; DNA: TGTGCCAGCAGTATGACAGGGCAACGCCAGCCCCAGCATTTT
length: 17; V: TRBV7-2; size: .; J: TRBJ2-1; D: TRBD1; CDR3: CASSLGGGTGLYNEQFF; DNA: TGTGCCAGCAGCCTAGGTGGGGGGACAGGCTTATACAATGAGCAGTTCTTC
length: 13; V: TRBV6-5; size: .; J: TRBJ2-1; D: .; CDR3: CASSYGAYNEQFF; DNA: TGTGCCAGCAGTTACGGGGCTTACAATGAGCAGTTCTTC
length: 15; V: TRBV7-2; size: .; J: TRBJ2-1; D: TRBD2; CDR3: CASRSSGGAKNEQFF; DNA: TGTGCCAGCAGGTCGAGCGGGGGGGCCAAGAATGAGCAGTTCTTC
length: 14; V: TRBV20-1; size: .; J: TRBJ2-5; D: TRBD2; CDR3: CSARMPSGIYEQYF; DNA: TGCAGTGCTAGAATGCCTAGCGGGATCTATGAGCAGTACTTC
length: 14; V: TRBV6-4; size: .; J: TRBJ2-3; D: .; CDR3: CASSDSADTDTQYF; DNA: TGTGCCAGCAGTGACTCGGCAGACACAGATACGCAGTATTTT
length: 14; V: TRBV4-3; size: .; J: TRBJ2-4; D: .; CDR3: CASSRTGVGGIQYF; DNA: TGCGCCAGCAGCCGAACAGGGGTCGGGGGCATTCAGTACTTC
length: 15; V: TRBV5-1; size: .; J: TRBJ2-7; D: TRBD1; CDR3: CASSSEGGVSYEQYF; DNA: TGCGCCAGCAGCTCTGAAGGGGGCGTCTCCTACGAGCAGTACTTC
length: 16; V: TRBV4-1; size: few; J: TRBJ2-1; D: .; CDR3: CASRRNRDSTYNEQFF; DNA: TGCGCCAGCAGAAGGAACCGGGACTCCACCTACAATGAGCAGTTCTTC
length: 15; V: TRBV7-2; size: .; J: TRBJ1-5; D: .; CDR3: CASSDRTRGNQPQHF; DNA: TGTGCCAGCAGCGATAGGACGAGAGGCAATCAGCCCCAGCATTTT
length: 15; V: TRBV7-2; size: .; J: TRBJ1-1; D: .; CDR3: CASSLVPGPNTEAFF; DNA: TGTGCCAGCAGCTTAGTTCCGGGACCGAACACTGAAGCTTTCTTT
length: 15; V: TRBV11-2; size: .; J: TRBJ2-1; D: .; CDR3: CASSLGLIQRDEQFF; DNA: TGTGCCAGCAGCCTTGGCCTCATCCAGCGGGATGAGCAGTTCTTC
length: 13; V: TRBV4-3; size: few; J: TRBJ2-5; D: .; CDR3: CASSLEGIGTQYF; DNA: TGCGCCAGCAGCCTGGAGGGAATTGGGACCCAGTACTTC
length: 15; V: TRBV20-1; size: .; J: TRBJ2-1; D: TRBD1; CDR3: CSARGQGSSYNEQFF; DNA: TGCAGTGCACGGGGACAGGGGAGCTCCTACAATGAGCAGTTCTTC
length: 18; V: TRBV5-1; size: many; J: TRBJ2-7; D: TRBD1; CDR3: CASSLSGTGALSAYEQYF; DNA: TGCGCCAGCAGCTTATCCGGGACAGGGGCCCTCAGCGCCTACGAGCAGTACTTC
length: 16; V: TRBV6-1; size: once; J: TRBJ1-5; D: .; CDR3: CASSNQGYGSNQPQHF; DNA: TGTGCCAGCAGTAATCAGGGGTACGGCAGCAATCAGCCCCAGCATTTT
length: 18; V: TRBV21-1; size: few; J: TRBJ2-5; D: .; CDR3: CASSKALSLGAVQETQYF; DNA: TGTGCCAGCAGCAAAGCGCTTTCCCTAGGAGCGGTTCAAGAGACCCAGTACTTC
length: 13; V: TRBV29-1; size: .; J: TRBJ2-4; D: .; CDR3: CSVGFTASKEQYF; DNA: TGCAGCGTTGGATTCACAGCCTCCAAGGAGCAGTACTTC
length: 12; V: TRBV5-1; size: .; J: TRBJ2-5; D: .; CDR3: CASSSEASVQYF; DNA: TGCGCCAGCAGCTCCGAGGCCTCCGTGCAGTACTTC
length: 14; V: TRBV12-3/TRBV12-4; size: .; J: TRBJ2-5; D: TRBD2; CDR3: CASRTSGNRETQYF; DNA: TGTGCCAGCAGGACTAGCGGGAATAGGGAGACCCAGTACTTC
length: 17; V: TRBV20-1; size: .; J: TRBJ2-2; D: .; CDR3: CSARGGREGSDTGELFF; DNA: TGCAGTGCTAGAGGTGGCCGTGAAGGTAGCGACACCGGGGAGCTGTTTTTT
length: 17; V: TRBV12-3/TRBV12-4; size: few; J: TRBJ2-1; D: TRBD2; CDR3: CASSLPWTSGRGGEQFF; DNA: TGTGCCAGCAGTTTGCCCTGGACTAGCGGGAGAGGAGGCGAGCAGTTCTTC
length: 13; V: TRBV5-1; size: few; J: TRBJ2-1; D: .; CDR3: CASSFASEGEQFF; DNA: TGCGCCAGCAGCTTCGCTAGCGAGGGTGAGCAGTTCTTC
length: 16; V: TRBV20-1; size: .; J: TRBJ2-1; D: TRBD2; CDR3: CSARKTIAGVYNEQFF; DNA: TGCAGTGCTAGGAAAACTATAGCGGGAGTCTACAATGAGCAGTTCTTC
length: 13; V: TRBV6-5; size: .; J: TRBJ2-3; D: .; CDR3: CASIGGPTDTQYF; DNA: TGTGCCAGCATCGGCGGTCCCACAGATACGCAGTATTTT
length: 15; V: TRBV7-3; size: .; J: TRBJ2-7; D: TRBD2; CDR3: CASSFTSGGMNEQYF; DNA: TGTGCCAGCAGCTTCACTAGCGGGGGTATGAACGAGCAGTACTTC
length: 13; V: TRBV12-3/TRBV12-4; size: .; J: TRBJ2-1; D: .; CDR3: CASSLEDGNEQFF; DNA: TGTGCCAGCAGTTTAGAGGACGGGAATGAGCAGTTCTTC
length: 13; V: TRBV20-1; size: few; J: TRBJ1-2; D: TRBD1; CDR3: CSAASGTEYGYTF; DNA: TGCAGTGCTGCCTCCGGGACAGAGTATGGCTACACCTTC
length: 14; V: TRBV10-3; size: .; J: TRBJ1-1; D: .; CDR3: CAISFGQTNTEAFF; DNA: TGTGCCATCAGCTTCGGACAGACAAACACTGAAGCTTTCTTT
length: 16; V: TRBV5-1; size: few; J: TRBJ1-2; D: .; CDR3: CASSLGSRHRNYGYTF; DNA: TGCGCCAGCAGCTTGGGTTCGCGACATAGAAACTATGGCTACACCTTC
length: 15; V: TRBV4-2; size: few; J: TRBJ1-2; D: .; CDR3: CASSQDVGGWNGYTF; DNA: TGTGCCAGCAGCCAAGATGTGGGGGGCTGGAACGGCTACACCTTC
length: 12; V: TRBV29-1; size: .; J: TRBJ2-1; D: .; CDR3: CSVERGAGEQFF; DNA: TGCAGCGTTGAAAGGGGGGCTGGGGAGCAGTTCTTC
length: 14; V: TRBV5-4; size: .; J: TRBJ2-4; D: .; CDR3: CASSFPGEGNIQYF; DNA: TGTGCCAGCAGTTTCCCAGGGGAAGGAAACATTCAGTACTTC
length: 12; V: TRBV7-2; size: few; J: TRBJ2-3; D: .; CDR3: CASSFIGDTQYF; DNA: TGTGCCAGCAGCTTTATTGGAGATACGCAGTATTTT
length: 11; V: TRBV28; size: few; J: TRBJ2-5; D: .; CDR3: CASSGAETQYF; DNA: TGTGCCAGCAGTGGCGCGGAGACCCAGTACTTC
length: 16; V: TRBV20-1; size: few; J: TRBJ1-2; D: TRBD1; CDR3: CSANNLGQADSYGYTF; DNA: TGCAGTGCCAATAACCTGGGACAGGCCGACTCCTATGGCTACACCTTC
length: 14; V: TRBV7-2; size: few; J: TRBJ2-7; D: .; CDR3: CASSPQSRYNEQYF; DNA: TGTGCCAGCAGCCCCCAGTCCCGCTACAATGAGCAGTACTTC
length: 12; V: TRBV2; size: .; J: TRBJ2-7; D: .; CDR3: CASSEQYYEQYF; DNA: TGTGCCAGCAGTGAACAGTACTACGAGCAGTACTTC
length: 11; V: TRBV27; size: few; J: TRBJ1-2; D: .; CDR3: CASGGHGGYTF; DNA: TGTGCCAGCGGGGGCCACGGCGGCTACACCTTC
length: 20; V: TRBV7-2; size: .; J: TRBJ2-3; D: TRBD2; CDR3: CASSPGWGAGATPGTDTQYF; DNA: TGTGCCAGCAGCCCTGGATGGGGAGCGGGGGCCACGCCCGGGACAGATACGCAGTATTTT
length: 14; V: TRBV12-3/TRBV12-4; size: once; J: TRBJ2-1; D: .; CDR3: CASSFCPADNEQFF; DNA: TGTGCCAGCAGTTTTTGCCCAGCGGACAATGAGCAGTTCTTC
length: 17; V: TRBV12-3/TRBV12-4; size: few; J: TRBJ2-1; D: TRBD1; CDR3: CASSLAPGQGARNEQFF; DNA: TGTGCCAGCAGTCTTGCCCCGGGACAGGGGGCCCGCAATGAGCAGTTCTTC
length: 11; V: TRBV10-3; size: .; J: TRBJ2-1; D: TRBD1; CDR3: CAISGDREQFF; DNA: TGTGCCATCAGTGGGGACAGGGAGCAGTTCTTC
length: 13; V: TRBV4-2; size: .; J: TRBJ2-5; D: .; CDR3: CATSGIMGETQYF; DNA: TGTGCCACCTCAGGAATAATGGGAGAGACCCAGTACTTC
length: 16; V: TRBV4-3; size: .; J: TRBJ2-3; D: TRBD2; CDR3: CASSQDSGVVTDTQYF; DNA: TGCGCCAGCAGCCAAGATAGCGGGGTAGTGACAGATACGCAGTATTTT
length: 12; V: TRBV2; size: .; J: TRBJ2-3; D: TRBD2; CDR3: CASRSTSAAQYF; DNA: TGTGCCAGCAGGTCAACTAGCGCAGCGCAGTATTTT
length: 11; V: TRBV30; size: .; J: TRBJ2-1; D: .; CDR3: CAGSMGLEQFF; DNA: TGTGCCGGGAGCATGGGCCTCGAGCAGTTCTTC
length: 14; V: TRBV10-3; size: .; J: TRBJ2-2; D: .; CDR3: CAIRQGSDTGELFF; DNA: TGTGCCATCAGACAGGGTTCGGACACCGGGGAGCTGTTTTTT
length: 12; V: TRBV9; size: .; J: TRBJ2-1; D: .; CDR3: CAVSWSYNEQFF; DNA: TGTGCCGTCTCCTGGTCCTACAATGAGCAGTTCTTC